This T cell receptor (beta chain) was recovered during a study of T cell changes during pregnancy in multiple sclerosis. Produced via immunoSEQ multiplex PCR; TCRdb's table is partial and in-frame only. The sample has roughly 48,000 clones, roughly 94% seen once. V lost 4 bases, J lost 4 bases, and 25 bases lay in between. Germline CDR1 reads MNHGY; CDR2 reads SAAAGT. The CDR3 consists of 18 residues. The sequence was obtained from a female donor with multiple sclerosis, enrolled in a pregnancy study. The chain recombines TRBV6-8 with TRBJ1-1, with a tentative D call TRBD1 (6 bases). The sequences come from CD8+ T cells from peripheral blood mononuclear cells, collected in the first trimester of pregnancy. CDR3 sequence reads: CASSSPVGGEEVSTEAFF. CDR3 sequence (DNA): TGTGCCAGCAGTTCCCCGGTTGGGGGCGAGGAAGTGAGCACTGAAGCTTTCTTT.